This is a list of T cell receptor beta chains from one sample in a study of blood T cell repertoires in COVID-19. The data were produced by immunoSEQ multiplex PCR, yet TCRdb's version contains in-frame clones alone and is incomplete. The sample lists over 450,000 clones; 89% were seen once. The sequenced sample consisted of peripheral blood. All receptors derive from a man in his late teens or twenties with COVID-19, enrolled during active disease. Each CDR3 is given with its conserved first and last residue. The order of the fields is clone size, V gene, D gene, J gene, CDR3 DNA, CDR3 protein. D genes are given only for firm matches. A clone size is listed for some rows: how often the clone was seen (once, few, many), or a class if it is expanded.

>-|TRBV14|TRBD1|TRBJ1-1
TGTGCCAGCAGCCCATGGCGGGACAGCCGAATGAACACTGAAGCTTTCTTT
CASSPWRDSRMNTEAFF
>-|TRBV28|TRBD2|TRBJ2-1
TGTGCCAGCAGTGTGGCTAGCGGGAGGTCAAGCAATGAGCAGTTCTTC
CASSVASGRSSNEQFF
>once|TRBV24-1|-|TRBJ1-5
TGTGCCCTGACTAGGCACGATGACAATCAGCCCCAGCATTTT
CALTRHDDNQPQHF
>-|TRBV9|TRBD1|TRBJ1-2
TGTGCCAGCAGCGTGGGTGACAGGGGAACCTATGGCTACACCTTC
CASSVGDRGTYGYTF
>-|TRBV2|TRBD2|TRBJ2-3
TGTGCCAGCAGTAGCCCGGGACTAGCGGATCGGGGGGCCTACTCGGAAGGCACAGATACGCAGTATTTT
CASSSPGLADRGAYSEGTDTQYF
>-|TRBV10-2|TRBD1|TRBJ1-2
TGCGCCAGCAGTCCCGACAGGGTTTACCTTGGCTACACCTTC
CASSPDRVYLGYTF
>-|TRBV27|TRBD1|TRBJ2-3
TGTGCCAGCAGTTTATGGGACAGGGTACGAGATACGCAGTATTTT
CASSLWDRVRDTQYF
>once|TRBV2|TRBD1|TRBJ1-2
TGTGCCAGCAGTGTAGCAGGGGGTGAATTTGGCTACACCTTC
CASSVAGGEFGYTF
>-|TRBV24-1|TRBD2|TRBJ2-3
TGTGCCACCAGTGATGCCGGGACTAGCACTCGTGATACGCAGTATTTT
CATSDAGTSTRDTQYF
>once|TRBV3-1/TRBV3-2|TRBD1|TRBJ1-2
TGTGCCAGCAGCCGGACAGGTTCGGGAGGCTACACCTTC
CASSRTGSGGYTF
>once|TRBV11-1|-|TRBJ2-7
TGTGCCAGCAGCTTTGCAGGGACAAGCTACGAGCAGTACTTC
CASSFAGTSYEQYF
>few|TRBV2|-|TRBJ2-6
TGTGCCAGCAGTGGGTCAGAGGTCCCAACCTCTGGGGCCAACGTCCTGACTTTC
CASSGSEVPTSGANVLTF
>-|TRBV29-1|TRBD2|TRBJ2-1
TGCAGCGTTGAGCGGGTAGCGGGGGGGGGTGAGCAGTTCTTC
CSVERVAGGGEQFF
>-|TRBV2|-|TRBJ1-1
TGTGCCAGCAGCCAGGAGGGGGGGCATGAAGCTTTCTTT
CASSQEGGHEAFF
>once|TRBV29-1|-|TRBJ2-2
TGCAGCGCCGGACTCACCGGGGAGCTGTTTTTT
CSAGLTGELFF
>-|TRBV19|TRBD1|TRBJ1-5
TGTGCCAGTAGGGGACAGTTTCACCCCAATCAGCCCCAGCATTTT
CASRGQFHPNQPQHF
>-|TRBV13|-|TRBJ2-4
TGTGCCAGCAGCTTAAGAGGTCTGGAAAACATTCAGTACTTC
CASSLRGLENIQYF
>-|TRBV27|TRBD1|TRBJ1-4
TGTGCCAGCAGTCTTACAGGGGGAGGGGAACTGTTTTTT
CASSLTGGGELFF
>-|TRBV5-4|-|TRBJ2-7
TGTGCCAGCAGCTTGGGAGCCGGGGGCGAGCAGTACTTC
CASSLGAGGEQYF
>-|TRBV29-1|TRBD1|TRBJ2-7
TGCAGCGTTGTACAGGGGGCTTACGAGCAGTACTTC
CSVVQGAYEQYF
>once|TRBV18|TRBD1|TRBJ2-7
TGTGCCAGCTCACCATCTCAGGGACAGGGGCATCACGAGCAGTACTTC
CASSPSQGQGHHEQYF
>once|TRBV13|-|TRBJ2-7
TGTGCCAGCAGCCAGCCCAGGCGGTCGGGGGTCTATTCCTACGAGCAGTACTTC
CASSQPRRSGVYSYEQYF
>-|TRBV20-1|-|TRBJ1-4
TGCAGTGCTAGTTACTTCAGCGGTTGTGAAAAACTGTTTTTT
CSASYFSGCEKLFF
>-|TRBV7-2|-|TRBJ2-3
TGTGCCAGCAGCCAATCGGCCTCTTGGGGGACTAGCACAGATACGCAGTATTTT
CASSQSASWGTSTDTQYF
>few|TRBV6-2/TRBV6-3|TRBD1|TRBJ1-1
TGTGCCAGCAGTGGCGGCAGGGGGGATAAAGCTTTCTTT
CASSGGRGDKAFF
>-|TRBV27|TRBD1|TRBJ1-1
TGTGCCAGCAGTCCGGGGACAGGGGGGAACACTGAAGCTTTCTTT
CASSPGTGGNTEAFF
>once|TRBV2|TRBD1|TRBJ2-5
TGTGCCAGCAGTGAAGTCGGGGGTAGGACAGGGCACCAGTACTTC
CASSEVGGRTGHQYF
>-|TRBV5-6|-|TRBJ1-5
TGTGCCAGCAGCTTAATAGGAGGTCATCAGCCCCAGCATTTT
CASSLIGGHQPQHF
>-|TRBV3-1/TRBV3-2|TRBD1|TRBJ1-2
TGTGCCAGCAGCTTGACAGGGGCAAGGAGGTATGGCTACACCTTC
CASSLTGARRYGYTF
>-|TRBV4-1|-|TRBJ1-3
TGCGCCAGCAGCCAAGATTACGCCTCCCGGAGTGGCACCATATATTTT
CASSQDYASRSGTIYF